Listed here are 25 T cell receptor beta chains from one sample, sequenced in a study of control samples from healthy donors and cancer patients. Profiling relied on immunoSEQ multiplex PCR, and the TCRdb table lists in-frame clones only, not all of them. The sample consists of roughly 130,000 clones, more than 85% of them appearing once. Sequencing was performed on blood. All receptors derive from a young woman in good health.

J is TRBJ2-7 and V is TRBV15, with no clear D. Germline lookup yields CDR1 LNHNV and CDR2 YYDKDF (reference sequence). Trimming removed 0 bases at V and 2 bases at J, with 11 bases between. CDR3 length: 15 amino acids. CDR3 region: CATSRDLGQTYEQYF. The CDR3 bases are TGTGCCACCAGCAGAGATTTAGGGCAGACCTACGAGCAGTACTTC.

CDR3 sequence (DNA): TGTGCCAGCAGTCCCGCCAGGGGGAGGGACGAGCAGTACTTC. Amino acid sequence: CASSPARGRDEQYF. The V call is TRBV28, the J call TRBJ2-7, with D possibly being TRBD1 or TRBD2 (7 bases each). Germline CDR1 and CDR2: MDHEN and SYDVKM. Trimming removed 5 bases from V and 5 bases from J, with 16 bases in between. There are 14 residues in the CDR3. The variable domain in full, with the rest retrieved from reference TRBV28 and TRBJ2-7, is DVKVTQSSRYLVKRTGEKVFLECVQDMDHENMFWYRQDPGLGLRLIYFSYDVKMKEKGDIPEGYSVSREKKERFSLILESASTNQTSMYLCASSPARGRDEQYFGPGTRLTVT.

This sequence joins TRBV7-9 and TRBJ2-1; 9 bases align to TRBD2. Per germline, CDR1 SEHNR and CDR2 FQNEAQ (reference sequence). The CDR3 has 14 amino acids. The ends lost 7 bases at V and 7 bases at J; junction bases unmatched: 8. This CDR3 is CASKPLAGRNEQFF. In DNA, the CDR3 is TGTGCCAGCAAGCCGCTAGCGGGGAGGAATGAGCAGTTCTTC.

The V gene is TRBV7-7, the J gene TRBJ1-4; 9 bases match TRBD1. The V segment lost 4 bases and the J segment 4 bases; nucleotides outside the gene matches: 4. Germline CDR1 is SSHAT and CDR2 is FNYEAQ (reference sequence). The CDR3 is 15 amino acids. The CDR3: CASSSDRGDNEKLFF. CDR3 nucleotide sequence: TGTGCCAGCAGCTCCGACAGGGGGGATAATGAAAAACTGTTTTTT.

V is TRBV25-1 and J is TRBJ1-1; maybe TRBD1 (6 bases). Germline assignment: CDR1 MGHDK and CDR2 SYGVNS. V was cut by 1 base and J by 1 base, with 10 bases left in between. The CDR3 length is 15 residues. Here the CDR3 reads CASSEWAGANTEAFF. The CDR3 nucleotides are TGTGCCAGCAGTGAATGGGCAGGGGCGAACACTGAAGCTTTCTTT.

This chain connects TRBV10-1 to TRBJ1-4; D is possibly TRBD1 (5 bases). Germline V lookup: CDR1 WNHNN, CDR2 SYGVQD (reference sequence). The CDR3 runs to 13 residues. The V end was cut by 10 bases, the J end by 3 bases, with 12 bases between. The CDR3 loop is CATRDSSNEKLFF. The CDR3 DNA reads as TGCGCCACCCGAGACAGCTCTAATGAAAAACTGTTTTTT.

The genes are TRBV15 and TRBJ1-4; 10 bases line up with TRBD1. Losses at the gene ends were 5 bases for V and 3 bases for J; bases not matched to a gene: 18. The germline V gene has CDR1 LNHNV and CDR2 YYDKDF (reference sequence). The CDR3 loop spans 20 amino acids. The CDR3 DNA follows: TGTGCCACCAGCGGCAGGACTGGGACAGGGGAGGGCATTGCTAATGAAAAACTGTTTTTT. Residues: CATSGRTGTGEGIANEKLFF.

The rearrangement joins TRBV24-1 to TRBJ2-4; 8 nucleotides line up with TRBD1. This CDR3 has 14 residues. V lost 2 bases, J lost 12 bases, and 8 bases stayed unmatched. Germline values: CDR1 KGHDR, CDR2 SFDVKD. The CDR3 reads CATSDWQGARGQYF. CDR3 nucleotides: TGTGCCACCAGTGATTGGCAGGGGGCGCGGGGTCAGTACTTC.

V and J are TRBV28 and TRBJ2-4, with 7 bases identical to TRBD1. The CDR3 has 16 residues. After removal of 5 bases from V and 4 bases from J, the junction contained 11 bases not matched to a gene. The germline V gene has CDR1 MDHEN and CDR2 SYDVKM. The CDR3 DNA reads TGTGCCAGCAGTCGCATTCAAACAGGGGAAAAAAACATTCAGTACTTC. Translated: CASSRIQTGEKNIQYF.

The V call is TRBV24-1, the J call TRBJ2-3, with 11 bases aligning to TRBD2. The germline V gene has CDR1 KGHDR and CDR2 SFDVKD. The CDR3 is 22 residues long. V shed 0 bases, J shed 2 bases, and the junction held 18 bases outside the gene matches. The CDR3 protein is CATSDLLGTSGSRAPHTDTQYF. The CDR3 nucleotides are TGTGCCACCAGTGATTTGCTTGGTACTAGCGGGAGTAGGGCCCCCCACACAGATACGCAGTATTTT.

The V call is TRBV7-2, the J call TRBJ1-3; TRBD1 matches 8 bases. Germline values: CDR1 SGHTA, CDR2 FQGNSA. This CDR3 is built from 16 residues. V lost 3 bases and J lost 5; bases outside the gene matches: 9. The CDR3 region has the DNA TGTGCCAGCAGCTTCGCAGGGGGCGATAGGAGAAACACCATATATTTT. Translation gives CASSFAGGDRRNTIYF.

The V gene is TRBV6-1, the J gene TRBJ1-1, with 7 positions matching TRBD1. This CDR3 has 14 residues. The V gene's germline CDR1 is MNHNS and CDR2 SASEGT. The J segment lost 5 bases and the V segment lost 2 bases, leaving 5 bases of the junction unmatched. CDR3 nucleotides: TGTGCCAGCAGTGAAAGGGGGCGAGGTACTGAAGCTTTCTTT. It translates to CASSERGRGTEAFF.

The J gene is TRBJ2-3, the V gene TRBV10-1; no definite D call. The CDR3 runs 12 residues. The ends were cut back, 3 bases at V and 5 bases at J, with 6 bases in the middle. CDR1 is WNHNN, CDR2 SYGVQD, per germline (reference sequence). The CDR3 loop reads CASSDLQDTQYF. The CDR3 DNA sequence: TGCGCCAGCAGTGACCTCCAAGATACGCAGTATTTT.

The genes are TRBV12-5 and TRBJ2-5; perhaps TRBD1 as D (5 bases). CDR1 and CDR2 from the germline V gene are LGHNT and FRNRAP. The CDR3 length is 15 residues. The V and J ends lost 4 bases and 5 bases respectively, with 17 bases between them. The CDR3 here is CASGSGSSGKETQYF. The CDR3 nucleotides read TGTGCTAGTGGTTCAGGCAGTTCAGGGAAGGAGACCCAGTACTTC.

This clone showed up just a few times. This sample includes further DNA sequences coding for the same CDR3. This chain uses TRBV11-2 with TRBJ2-7; 9 positions match TRBD1. The CDR3 sequence is 13 residues long. Germline trimming cut 3 bases from V and 4 bases from J; bases unmatched to any gene: 1. Germline CDR1 SGHAT, CDR2 FQNNGV. Here the CDR3 reads CASSFGQGYEQYF. As DNA, the CDR3 is TGTGCCAGCAGCTTCGGACAGGGGTACGAGCAGTACTTC.

The chain joins TRBV5-4 to TRBJ2-1, with 9 bases aligning to TRBD2. Germline V lookup: CDR1 SGHNT, CDR2 YYREEE (reference sequence). The V gene end was trimmed by 0 bases and the J gene end by 10 bases; junction bases not matched to a gene: 5. This CDR3 contains 14 residues. The CDR3 DNA reads TGTGCCAGCAGCTTGGTGGGGAGCGGGAGGGAGCAGTTCTTC. Its protein is CASSLVGSGREQFF.

The chain carries TRBV30 and TRBJ1-2; TRBD1 is a possible D gene (5 bases). CDR1 GTSNPN and CDR2 SVGIG come from the germline V gene (reference sequence). V dropped 1 base and J dropped 4 bases, with 16 bases sitting between them. This CDR3 has 15 amino acids. CDR3 amino acids: CAWSAGGHGGYGYTF. CDR3 coding DNA: TGTGCCTGGAGTGCAGGAGGACACGGAGGCTATGGCTACACCTTC.

This chain uses TRBV7-2 with TRBJ2-7, with 9 bases matching TRBD1. V trimming: 6 bases; J trimming: 2 bases; junction bases outside the gene matches: 2. The CDR3 is 13 amino acids. Germline V lookup: CDR1 SGHTA, CDR2 FQGNSA. DNA of the CDR3: TGTGCCAGCAGATGGACAGGGGCCTACGAGCAGTACTTC. Translated, it gives CASRWTGAYEQYF.

The chain links TRBV10-3 to TRBJ1-2, with 7 positions matching TRBD1. The CDR3 has 17 amino acids. Trimming cost V 5 bases and J 4 bases; bases outside gene matches: 16. Per the germline V gene, CDR1 is ENHRY and CDR2 is SYGVKD. Here the CDR3 DNA reads TGTGCCATCAGTAACCGGGACAGCTATCCGCGGGGCTATGGCTACACCTTC. Translation: CAISNRDSYPRGYGYTF.

The V gene is TRBV30, the J gene TRBJ1-5, with D possibly being TRBD1 (5 bases). CDR1 and CDR2 (germline): GTSNPN, SVGIG (reference sequence). Trimming pared 3 bases from V and 4 bases from J, leaving 10 bases between. CDR3 length: 13 residues. The CDR3 sequence: CAWRRGLNQPQHF. The CDR3 DNA is TGTGCCTGGAGACGGGGCTTGAATCAGCCCCAGCATTTT.

The J gene is TRBJ2-7, the V gene TRBV5-1; TRBD2 agrees at 8 bases. Germline CDR1 SGHRS, CDR2 YFSETQ. This CDR3 has 15 residues. V dropped 1 base and J dropped 1; count of bases not matched to a gene: 4. CDR3 sequence (DNA): TGCGCCAGCAGCTTGACCACTAGCGGTTCCTACGAGCAGTACTTC. It codes for CASSLTTSGSYEQYF. Drawing the rest from reference TRBV5-1 and TRBJ2-7, the complete variable domain is KAGVTQTPRYLIKTRGQQVTLSCSPISGHRSVSWYQQTPGQGLQFLFEYFSETQRNKGNFPGRFSGRQFSNSRSEMNVSTLELGDSALYLCASSLTTSGSYEQYFGPGTRLTVT.

The rearrangement links TRBV7-9 to TRBJ2-2; TRBD2 agrees at 8 bases. Trimming removed 3 bases from V and 4 bases from J; junction bases left unmatched: 7. Germline CDR1 SEHNR, CDR2 FQNEAQ (reference sequence). This CDR3 region has 16 residues. CDR3 in amino acids: CASSFLSGLVTGELFF. The CDR3 bases are TGTGCCAGCAGCTTCCTATCGGGACTAGTCACCGGGGAGCTGTTTTTT.

V and J are TRBV10-3 and TRBJ1-1; TRBD1 matches at 8 bases. Germline CDR1 and CDR2: ENHRY and SYGVKD. The CDR3 spans 14 residues. Losses at the gene ends were 7 bases for V and 4 bases for J; bases not matched to a gene: 8. The chain's CDR3 is CAITDRAVSTEAFF. In DNA form, the CDR3 reads TGTGCCATCACGGACAGGGCGGTGTCCACTGAAGCTTTCTTT.

The V gene is TRBV4-2, the J gene TRBJ2-5; 10 positions match TRBD2. V shed 4 bases, J shed 0 bases, and the junction held 8 bases outside the gene matches. The germline V gene has CDR1 LGHNA and CDR2 YNFKEQ. This CDR3 spans 17 amino acids. The CDR3 sequence: CASSRFGLADNQETQYF. CDR3 DNA: TGTGCCAGCAGCCGATTCGGACTAGCGGACAACCAAGAGACCCAGTACTTC.

The CDR3 loop is CASSEEGGAYNEQFF. CDR3 in DNA: TGTGCCAGCAGTGAAGAGGGGGGTGCCTACAATGAGCAGTTCTTC. This chain joins TRBV6-1 and TRBJ2-1; D might be TRBD1 or TRBD2, each matching 6 bases. Trimming stripped 1 base from V and 2 bases from J, with 9 bases between. The CDR3 is made up of 15 amino acids. CDR1 is MNHNS and CDR2 is SASEGT in the germline V gene.